The source of this TCR beta chain is a study of shared clonotypes between healthy human individuals. Study outcomes and limitations: Incomplete sequencing of sorted subsets was indicated by rarefaction despite large depth. Sequencing depth was expected to influence donor clonotype sharing.

About this clone: The antigen remains unidentified.

Sequencing used immunoSEQ multiplex PCR; TCRdb keeps in-frame clones, though not all of them. The repertoire holds 2 million to 3 million clones, with 93% as singletons. V shed 3 bases, J shed 9 bases, and the junction held 10 bases outside the gene matches. This CDR3 comprises 15 residues. Germline assignment: CDR1 MDHEN and CDR2 SYDVKM. Sequences were obtained from naive CD4+ T cells from PBMCs. This sample's subset: CD45RA+ positively selected. This chain links TRBV28 with TRBJ2-1; TRBD2 matches 8 bases. The clonotype originates from a young man in good health. Some clones in this sample may be carry-over from other donors' samples. CDR3: CASSFSGAGGSEQFF. The CDR3, as DNA: TGTGCCAGCAGTTTCAGCGGGGCGGGGGGCAGTGAGCAGTTCTTC. Filled out from reference TRBV28 and TRBJ2-1, the complete variable domain reads DVKVTQSSRYLVKRTGEKVFLECVQDMDHENMFWYRQDPGLGLRLIYFSYDVKMKEKGDIPEGYSVSREKKERFSLILESASTNQTSMYLCASSFSGAGGSEQFFGPGTRLTVL.